This TCR beta chain was identified in a study of cytomegalovirus exposure and HLA in healthy donors. V lost 6 bases to trimming and J lost 2 bases, with 13 bases between them. This CDR3 contains 15 residues. CDR1 and CDR2 (germline): MNHEY, SVGAGI. The PCR made use of 60 Vbeta and 13 Jbeta primers. The protocol was immunoSEQ multiplex PCR, while the TCRdb copy is restricted to in-frame clones and leaves out a portion. The sample has about 120,000 clones; 50% to 75% are singletons. This clone was found a few times. V gene TRBV6-5 combines with J gene TRBJ2-2; D not certain. The receptor was derived from a woman aged 40 to 50 in good health and CMV-seropositive. The sequenced sample was PBMCs. DNA for the CDR3: TGTGCCAGCAGAAAGGTGACAATCAACACCGGGGAGCTGTTTTTT. Protein sequence: CASRKVTINTGELFF.